The text below deals with one TCR beta chain. Antigen specificity is unknown. The sample is drawn from a study of shared clonotypes between healthy human individuals. Findings and caveats of the study: It was only blood that was sampled, and tissue repertoires likely differ.

Here immunoSEQ multiplex PCR was the method, and the copy in TCRdb shows in-frame clones only, minus some. The data show around 2.5 million clones, with roughly 93% seen just once and approximately 0.36% held by the top ten. Trimming took off 3 bases at V and 6 bases at J, with 10 bases between the two ends. CDR1 SGHTA and CDR2 FQGNSA come from the germline V gene. CDR3 size: 13 residues. This rearrangement joins TRBV7-2 to TRBJ2-3, with D uncertain. The sequence derives from a man aged 18 to 29 in good health. Some clones in this sample may be carry-over from other donors' samples. The sample consisted of naive CD4+ T cells from PBMCs. Subset: CD45RA+ positively selected. CDR3 bases: TGTGCCAGCAGCTTTGTTATTTGGGATACGCAGTATTTT. It yields the protein CASSFVIWDTQYF.